The 17 T cell receptor beta chains presented below share a single source sample, sequenced in a study of blood T cells in healthy people across ages. Sample-barcoded 5' priming and a J-beta primer mix drove a second PCR of roughly 7 to 11 cycles. In TCRdb, the 5' RACE reads were re-called with MiXCR into one record per CDR3 protein. The sample lists 550,000 to 700,000 distinct CDR3 sequences, 27% seen once, with less than 20% in the top ten. The sequencing sample was made of blood. Every receptor here comes from a woman in her sixties or seventies in good health.

This clonotype has a handful of counts. The V gene is TRBV20-1, the J gene TRBJ2-1; TRBD2 agrees at 14 bases. The trim removed 6 bases at V and 8 bases at J, leaving 9 bases unmatched. From germline, CDR1 is DFQATT and CDR2 SNEGSKA (reference sequence). This CDR3 contains 15 residues. The CDR3 nucleotides are TGCAGTGCCCAGCCCGGACTAGCGGGGGGTTATGAGCAGTTCTTC. Encoded protein: CSAQPGLAGGYEQFF.

In this sample, this clonotype turned up a few times. This chain connects TRBV4-3 to TRBJ1-1; 11 nucleotides align to TRBD1. Per germline, CDR1 LGHNA and CDR2 YSLEER. This CDR3 contains 15 residues. J lost 6 bases, V lost 1 base, and 4 bases had no gene match. The CDR3: CASSQGTGGGSEAFF. DNA for the CDR3: TGCGCCAGCAGCCAAGGGACAGGGGGCGGTTCTGAAGCTTTCTTT.

This clonotype was seen many times. The chain's CDR3 is CSARPGQANEKLFF. The CDR3 DNA reads as TGCAGTGCTAGACCGGGACAGGCTAATGAAAAACTGTTTTTT. The chain combines TRBV20-1 with TRBJ1-4, with TRBD1 matching 8 bases. Trimming removed 2 bases from V and 3 bases from J; junction bases left unmatched: 2. The CDR3 spans 14 residues. The germline gives CDR1 DFQATT, CDR2 SNEGSKA (reference sequence).

There are a few counts of this clonotype. This chain uses TRBV15 with TRBJ2-7, with D unresolved. CDR1 is LNHNV and CDR2 is YYDKDF in the germline V gene (reference sequence). The CDR3 length is 15 residues. Trimming took off 6 bases at V and 2 bases at J, with 17 bases between the two ends. DNA for the CDR3: TGTGCCACCAGTATTCCGGGCCTTTATCCCTACGAGCAGTACTTC. Translated, it gives CATSIPGLYPYEQYF.

The DNA of the CDR3 is TGTGCCAGCAGTGAATACGGTACGGCGAACACTGAAGCTTTCTTT. It encodes CASSEYGTANTEAFF. This sequence joins TRBV25-1 and TRBJ1-1; D call uncertain. Germline CDR1 is MGHDK and CDR2 is SYGVNS. Trimming took 0 bases from V and 1 from J, leaving 9 bases between them. This CDR3 has 15 residues.

This clonotype showed up just a few times. The V call is TRBV20-1, the J call TRBJ2-7; 12 bases line up with TRBD2. With V trimmed by 0 bases and J by 5 bases, 5 bases remained unmatched. This CDR3 region has 15 residues. CDR1 and CDR2 from the germline V gene are DFQATT and SNEGSKA (reference sequence). The CDR3 DNA is TGCAGTGCTAGAGATCTAGCGGGGGGGTACCACGAGCAGTACTTC. Its translation is CSARDLAGGYHEQYF.

The chain links TRBV11-2 to TRBJ2-3; the D is unclear. The CDR3 consists of 13 residues. The germline gives CDR1 SGHAT, CDR2 FQNNGV. Trimming took 3 bases from V and 6 from J, leaving 10 bases between them. The chain's CDR3 is CASSFPGSDTQYF. The CDR3 DNA is TGTGCCAGCAGCTTCCCAGGCTCGGATACGCAGTATTTT.

This clonotype was recorded a few times. The gene calls are TRBV20-1 and TRBJ2-7; D remains ambiguous. The CDR3 loop spans 11 amino acids. The V and J ends lost 6 bases and 3 bases respectively, with 9 bases between them. Germline CDR1 is DFQATT and CDR2 is SNEGSKA (reference sequence). The CDR3 nucleotides are TGCAGTGCCGTGGACCTCTACGAGCAGTACTTC. Translated, it gives CSAVDLYEQYF.

The gene calls are TRBV6-5 and TRBJ1-6; D is uncertain. The CDR3 extends over 16 amino acids. Germline lookup yields CDR1 MNHEY and CDR2 SVGAGI. V lost 6 bases to trimming and J lost 0 bases, with 12 bases between them. The CDR3 nucleotides read TGTGCCAGCAGCTCTCAGAGGAGCTCCTATAATTCACCCCTCCACTTT. The encoded protein is CASSSQRSSYNSPLHF.

This CDR3 reads CASTPGLVELSYEQYF. Here the CDR3 DNA reads TGTGCCAGCACCCCGGGACTCGTAGAACTCTCCTACGAGCAGTACTTC. This chain links TRBV7-9 with TRBJ2-7, with a weak D call TRBD2 (6 bases). There are 16 residues in the CDR3. The germline V and J ends were trimmed by 7 bases and 0 bases, with 19 bases remaining between them. Germline V gene data show CDR1 as SEHNR and CDR2 as FQNEAQ (reference sequence).

This clonotype has a handful of counts. The chain joins TRBV7-2 to TRBJ2-4; D not resolved. Germline V gene lookup returns CDR1 SGHTA and CDR2 FQGNSA. V dropped 5 bases and J dropped 4 bases, with 9 bases sitting between them. CDR3 length: 13 residues. This CDR3 reads CASSLRPKNIQYF. As DNA, the CDR3 is TGTGCCAGCAGCCTGAGACCGAAAAACATTCAGTACTTC.

V gene TRBV7-9 combines with J gene TRBJ1-2; 9 nucleotides align to TRBD1. CDR1 is SEHNR, CDR2 FQNEAQ, per germline (reference sequence). This CDR3 is built from 16 residues. Trimming took 1 base from V and 7 from J; bases not matched to a gene: 10. The CDR3 region is CASSLDFIGTGLGYTF. The CDR3 DNA reads as TGTGCCAGCAGCTTAGATTTTATCGGGACAGGGCTTGGCTACACCTTC.

This chain joins TRBV9 and TRBJ2-3, with 7 bases lining up with TRBD1. The CDR3 spans 15 residues. J gave up 4 bases and V 0 bases, and 5 bases lay outside the gene matches. Germline loops: CDR1 SGDLS, CDR2 YYNGEE. The CDR3 is CASSVGGTAADTQYF. In DNA form, the CDR3 reads TGTGCCAGCAGCGTAGGGGGGACAGCGGCAGATACGCAGTATTTT.

The sample holds a few counts of this clonotype. The chain links TRBV11-3 to TRBJ2-1; no definite D call. From germline, CDR1 is SGHNT and CDR2 YENEEA. V lost 6 bases to trimming and J lost 3 bases, with 12 bases between them. This CDR3 is 14 amino acids long. CDR3 protein: CASSPGFGYNEQFF. In nucleotides, the CDR3 is TGTGCCAGCAGTCCTGGCTTCGGCTACAATGAGCAGTTCTTC.

This chain connects TRBV25-1 to TRBJ2-1, with D possibly matching TRBD2 (6 bases). Deletions cut 0 bases from V and 12 bases from J, with 12 bases between. CDR3 size: 13 residues. The V gene's germline CDR1 is MGHDK and CDR2 SYGVNS. DNA of the CDR3: TGTGCCAGCAGTGAATATAGGAGGGGAGGGCAGTTCTTC. It is translated as CASSEYRRGGQFF.

The rearrangement links TRBV18 to TRBJ2-7; tentatively, D is TRBD1 (6 bases). Per the germline V gene, CDR1 is KGHSH and CDR2 is LQKENI. This CDR3 comprises 14 residues. V was cut by 5 bases and J by 2 bases, with 13 bases left in between. The CDR3, as DNA: TGTGCCAGCTCATCAATAGGGGGAACCTACGAGCAGTACTTC. It is translated as CASSSIGGTYEQYF.

The gene calls are TRBV23-1 and TRBJ1-5; D unclear. TRBV23-1 qualifies as an ORF whose function is uncertain. Trimming cost V 0 bases and J 1 base, with 7 bases left between them. This CDR3 is 15 amino acids long. DNA for the CDR3: TGCGCCAGCAGTCAATCGGGCAGGAGCAATCAGCCCCAGCATTTT. Its protein product is CASSQSGRSNQPQHF.